This T cell receptor beta chain was sequenced in a study of T-cell reconstitution after alpha-beta-depleted transplantation in children. The TCRbeta library was prepared with unique molecular identifiers. TCRdb fed the PCR reads into MiXCR, producing one record per CDR3 protein. The sample yields fewer than 700,000 distinct CDR3 sequences, roughly 13% seen once. The V gene's germline CDR1 is LGHDT and CDR2 YNNKEL (reference sequence). V trimming: 11 bases; J trimming: 8 bases; junction bases outside the gene matches: 9. The CDR3 length is 13 residues. This clonotype was detected only a few times. The target antigen is unknown. Study-wide findings and caveats: One year after transplant, T-cell counts and diversity came mostly from newly produced T cells. As was reported, about two months after transplant, alpha-beta T cells came from several hundred expanded graft clones. Surviving recipient T cells and intrathymic progenitors accounted for some patients' high TCRbeta diversity at day 60.

The sequencing used PBMCs, mostly from graft donor cells, collected 360 days after TCRalphabeta/CD19-depleted stem cell transplant. The V call is TRBV3-1, the J call TRBJ2-1, with TRBD2 matching over 10 bases. This sequence was found in a male patient between 10 and 17 years old who had a stem cell transplant for acute myeloid leukemia, so the T cells may come from the graft donor. The CDR3 bases are TGTGCCTCCCAAGCGGGAGGGTGGGATGAGCAGTTCTTC. This gives the protein CASQAGGWDEQFF.